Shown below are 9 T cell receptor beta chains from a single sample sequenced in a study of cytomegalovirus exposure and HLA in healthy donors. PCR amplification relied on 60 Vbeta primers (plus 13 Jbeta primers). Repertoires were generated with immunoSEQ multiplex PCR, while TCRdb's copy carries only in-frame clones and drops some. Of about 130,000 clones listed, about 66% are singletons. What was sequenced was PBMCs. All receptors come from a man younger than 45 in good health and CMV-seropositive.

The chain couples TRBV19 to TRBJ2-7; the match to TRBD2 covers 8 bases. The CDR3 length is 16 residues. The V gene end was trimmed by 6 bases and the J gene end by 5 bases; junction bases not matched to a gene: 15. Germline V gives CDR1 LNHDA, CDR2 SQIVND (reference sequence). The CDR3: CASSPFTAGVWHEQYF. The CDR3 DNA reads TGTGCCAGTAGCCCGTTCACAGCGGGAGTGTGGCACGAGCAGTACTTC.

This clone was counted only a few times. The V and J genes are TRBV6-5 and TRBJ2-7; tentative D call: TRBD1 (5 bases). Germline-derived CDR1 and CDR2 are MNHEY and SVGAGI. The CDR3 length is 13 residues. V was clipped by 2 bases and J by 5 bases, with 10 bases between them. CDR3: CASSYGAGDEQYF. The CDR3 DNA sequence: TGTGCCAGCAGTTACGGGGCCGGTGACGAGCAGTACTTC.

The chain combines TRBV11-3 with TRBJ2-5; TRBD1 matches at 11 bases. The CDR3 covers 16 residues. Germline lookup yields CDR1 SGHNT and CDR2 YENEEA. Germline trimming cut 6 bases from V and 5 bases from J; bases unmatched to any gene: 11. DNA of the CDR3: TGTGCCAGCAGTCTAGGACAGGGGGCGCGAGGGGAGACCCAGTACTTC. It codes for CASSLGQGARGETQYF.

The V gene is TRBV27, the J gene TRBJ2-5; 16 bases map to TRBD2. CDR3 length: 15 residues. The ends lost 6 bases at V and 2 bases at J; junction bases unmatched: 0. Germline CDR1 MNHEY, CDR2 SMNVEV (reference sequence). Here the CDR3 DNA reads TGTGCCAGCAGGGGACTAGCGGGAGGGCAAGAGACCCAGTACTTC. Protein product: CASRGLAGGQETQYF.

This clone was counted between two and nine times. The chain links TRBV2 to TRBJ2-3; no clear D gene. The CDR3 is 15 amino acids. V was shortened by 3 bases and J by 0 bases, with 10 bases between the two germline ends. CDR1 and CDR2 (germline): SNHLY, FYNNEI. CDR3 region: CASSDAHASTDTQYF. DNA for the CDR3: TGTGCCAGCAGTGACGCGCATGCTAGCACAGATACGCAGTATTTT.

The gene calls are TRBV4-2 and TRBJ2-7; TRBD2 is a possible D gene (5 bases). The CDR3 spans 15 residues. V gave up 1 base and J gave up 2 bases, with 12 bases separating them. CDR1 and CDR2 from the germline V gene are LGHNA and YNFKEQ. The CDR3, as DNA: TGTGCCAGCAGCCAAGGGGAGAGTGGGACCTACGAGCAGTACTTC. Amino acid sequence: CASSQGESGTYEQYF.

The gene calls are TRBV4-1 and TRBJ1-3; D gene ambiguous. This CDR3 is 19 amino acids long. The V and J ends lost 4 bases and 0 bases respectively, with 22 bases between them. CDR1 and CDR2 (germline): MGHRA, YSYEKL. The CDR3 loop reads CASSRGLKQRTSSGNTIYF. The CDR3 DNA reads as TGCGCCAGCAGCCGCGGTCTCAAACAGCGGACCTCCTCTGGAAACACCATATATTTT.

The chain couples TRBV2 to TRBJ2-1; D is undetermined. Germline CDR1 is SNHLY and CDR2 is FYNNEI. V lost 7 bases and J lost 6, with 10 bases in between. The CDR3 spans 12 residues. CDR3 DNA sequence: TGTGCCAGCATGGAGCGAAGCAATGAGCAGTTCTTC. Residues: CASMERSNEQFF.

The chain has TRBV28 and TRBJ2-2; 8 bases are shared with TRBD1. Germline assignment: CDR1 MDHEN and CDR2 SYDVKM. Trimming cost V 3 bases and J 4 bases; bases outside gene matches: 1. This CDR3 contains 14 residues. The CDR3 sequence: CASSFGQGTGELFF. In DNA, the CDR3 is TGTGCCAGCAGTTTCGGACAGGGCACCGGGGAGCTGTTTTTT.